A selection of T cell receptor beta chains follows, all from one sample in a study of blood T cell repertoires in COVID-19. The assay was immunoSEQ multiplex PCR, and TCRdb's table has in-frame clones only and misses some. The sample consists of over 110,000 clones, 80% of them appearing once. Sequencing was carried out using peripheral blood. The source is a man between 70 and 80 years old who had recovered from COVID-19. CDR3s leave out the opening cysteine and the closing phenylalanine or tryptophan. The D gene is left open where the match is weak.

j_call,v_call,d_call,cdr3_aa
TRBJ2-1,TRBV4-3,TRBD1,ASSQETGGSSGVYNEQF
TRBJ1-6,TRBV12-5,.,ASGLAVVGGGPSPLH
TRBJ1-2,TRBV6-6,.,ASRRDDQEGYT
TRBJ2-1,TRBV7-9,TRBD2,ASSLTSGRGSSYNEQF
TRBJ2-7,TRBV7-2,TRBD2,ASSLAVSSGRVASSYEQY
TRBJ2-7,TRBV9,TRBD2,ASSDGTSRYEQY
TRBJ2-3,TRBV6-2/TRBV6-3,TRBD2,ASSPSWTSGTDTQY
TRBJ1-1,TRBV6-5,TRBD1,ASSQIRTGGTEAF
TRBJ2-7,TRBV7-2,.,ASSSEGGYEQY
TRBJ2-1,TRBV5-1,.,ASSQGGTGDNNEQF
TRBJ2-3,TRBV28,.,ASTEVSGPSTDTQY
TRBJ2-3,TRBV30,.,AWSWGPDTQY
TRBJ2-3,TRBV21-1,.,ASSKGDGGDRTTDTQY
TRBJ1-6,TRBV30,.,AWSKDSDNSPLH
TRBJ1-6,TRBV3-1/TRBV3-2,.,ASRPTDRSPLH
TRBJ1-2,TRBV4-1,.,ASSQPTGLRGGYT
TRBJ2-3,TRBV3-1/TRBV3-2,.,ASSQGPTADTQY
TRBJ2-5,TRBV11-2,.,ASSLLAGKETQY
TRBJ2-1,TRBV5-1,.,ASRNAGTRSYNEQF
TRBJ1-5,TRBV6-2/TRBV6-3,TRBD1,ASSLGDRGGNQPQH
TRBJ2-7,TRBV12-5,.,ASAPPSAYEQY
TRBJ1-5,TRBV19,.,ASSIVSPAVNQPQH
TRBJ2-3,TRBV7-2,TRBD2,ASSLGSGAVGDTQY
TRBJ2-1,TRBV27,TRBD2,ASSFTLGLAETYNEQF